The table lists the clone carrying this T cell receptor (beta chain) with a count of one. The entry originates in a study of blood T cell repertoires in COVID-19. About the research overall: Material from acute and convalescent COVID-19 was sourced from the United States, Italy and Spain.

The age range of participants was about 18 to 95 years, with residence in about two dozen US areas. Clinical histories supplied by participants themselves formed the basis of cohort assignment. Some clones are missing from TCRdb's copy, which holds only in-frame ones; the method was immunoSEQ multiplex PCR. The data contain approximately 230,000 clones, 87% of them singletons. Germline CDR1 SEHNR, CDR2 FQNEAQ (reference sequence). With 1 base clipped from V and 4 bases from J, the junction kept 3 bases outside the gene matches. The CDR3 loop spans 14 amino acids. Sequencing was performed on PBMCs or T cells enriched from blood (not recorded which). The genes are TRBV7-9 and TRBJ1-1; 7 bases agree with TRBD1. This receptor was identified in a woman aged 25 to 45 with acute COVID-19. This CDR3 reads CASSLEGAPTEAFF. CDR3 DNA: TGTGCCAGCAGCTTAGAGGGGGCGCCCACTGAAGCTTTCTTT.